This T cell receptor beta chain originates from a study of human T cells and chemical hapten exposure. This clonotype was seen a handful of times. Extraction yielded total RNA from whole blood (unfractionated). The germline V gene encodes CDR1 MNHNS and CDR2 SASEGT. The CDR3 consists of 15 residues. V was clipped by 10 bases and J by 2 bases, with 15 bases between them. TCRdb itself ran the 5' RACE reads through MiXCR, one entry per CDR3 protein. The sample lists roughly 81,000 distinct CDR3 sequences, more than 7.5% occurring once. This sequence originates from a male donor in good health. The V and J genes are TRBV6-1 and TRBJ2-6; D gene ambiguous. CDR3 residues: CATGRLTPGANVLTF. For the CDR3, the DNA is TGTGCCACCGGGCGCTTAACGCCTGGGGCCAACGTCCTGACTTTC.